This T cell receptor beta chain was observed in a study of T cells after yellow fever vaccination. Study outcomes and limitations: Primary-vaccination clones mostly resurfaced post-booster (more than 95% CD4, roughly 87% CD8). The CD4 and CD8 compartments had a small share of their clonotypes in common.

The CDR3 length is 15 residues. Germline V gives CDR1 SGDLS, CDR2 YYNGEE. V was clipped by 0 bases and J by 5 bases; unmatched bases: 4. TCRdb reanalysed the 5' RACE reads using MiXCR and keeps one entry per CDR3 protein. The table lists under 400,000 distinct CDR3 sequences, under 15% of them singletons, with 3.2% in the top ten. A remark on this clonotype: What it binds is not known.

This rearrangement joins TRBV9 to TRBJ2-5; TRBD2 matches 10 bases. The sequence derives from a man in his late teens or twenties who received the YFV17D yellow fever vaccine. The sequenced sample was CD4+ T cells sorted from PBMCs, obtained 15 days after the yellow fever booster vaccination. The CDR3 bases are TGTGCCAGCAGCGTAGTAGCGGGGGGCCGGGAGACCCAGTACTTC. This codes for CASSVVAGGRETQYF.